This T cell receptor (beta chain) was sequenced in a study of CD4 and CD8 cells across lung adenocarcinoma regions. CDR3 length equals 15 residues. Germline V gives CDR1 SGDLS, CDR2 YYNGEE. TCRdb re-called the PCR reads through MiXCR, storing one row per CDR3 protein. Seen here are some 25,000 distinct CDR3 sequences, over 45% observed once, and the top ten hold about 44%. The TCR comes from a male donor with lung adenocarcinoma. The CD4 and CD8 labels of this study may be unreliable. The sequenced sample was CD8+ T cells from the center of a lung tumor. The chain has TRBV9 and TRBJ2-1, with 9 bases that match TRBD1. Judging by the DNA end, TRBJ2-7 fits better; the J call may be wrong. CDR3 DNA sequence: TGTGCCAGCAGCTCAGGAGGGACAGGGTCCTACGAGCAGTACTTC. This gives the protein CASSSGGTGSYEQYF.